Presented here are 23 T cell receptor beta chains from one specimen sequenced in a study of read filtering for tumor transcriptome and immune sequencing. This library used roughly 400 ng RNA and molecular barcoded adaptors spanning alpha/delta and beta/gamma chains. TCRdb reprocessed the reads via MiXCR and lists one record per CDR3 protein. The profile shows 30,000 to 45,000 distinct CDR3 sequences, roughly an eighth of them singletons. The material sequenced was a population of CD138-negative cells sorted from bone marrow. The source of these receptors is a donor at least 40 years old with multiple myeloma.

Ten or more counts support this clonotype. The V gene is TRBV3-1, the J gene TRBJ2-1; 11 bases are a match to TRBD2. Germline V CDR1 and CDR2: LGHDT, YNNKEL (reference sequence). J was trimmed by 2 bases and V by 1 base; bases with no gene match: 4. This CDR3 has 17 residues. DNA of the CDR3: TGTGCCAGCAGCCAAGTAGCGGGAGGGAGACCCTACAATGAGCAGTTCTTC. This sequence encodes CASSQVAGGRPYNEQFF.

This clonotype was observed at least ten times. The chain links TRBV5-1 to TRBJ2-1; TRBD1 or TRBD2 may be the D gene (6 bases each). The germline V gene has CDR1 SGHRS and CDR2 YFSETQ. The CDR3 has 13 amino acids. V lost 0 bases, J lost 10 bases, and 11 bases lay in between. The CDR3 loop reads CASSLEGEDEQFF. The CDR3, as DNA: TGCGCCAGCAGCTTGGAGGGGGAGGACGAGCAGTTCTTC.

At least ten counts were recorded for this clonotype. The rearrangement links TRBV20-1 to TRBJ1-1; the D is unclear. Germline V lookup: CDR1 DFQATT, CDR2 SNEGSKA (reference sequence). The CDR3 is made up of 11 amino acids. V was clipped by 6 bases and J by 4 bases, with 9 bases between them. CDR3 residues: CSASWGTEAFF. CDR3 nucleotide sequence: TGCAGTGCCTCCTGGGGCACTGAAGCTTTCTTT.

The table lists this clonotype with many counts. V usage is TRBV3-1 and J usage is TRBJ2-6; D is ambiguous. Deletions cut 5 bases from V and 2 bases from J, with 1 base between. Germline assignment: CDR1 LGHDT and CDR2 YNNKEL (reference sequence). This CDR3 comprises 12 residues. CDR3 in DNA: TGTGCCAGCAGCGCTGGGGCCAACGTCCTGACTTTC. Encoded protein: CASSAGANVLTF. Based on the CDR3 plus reference TRBV3-1 and TRBJ2-6, the full variable domain is DTAVSQTPKYLVTQMGNDKSIKCEQNLGHDTMYWYKQDSKKFLKIMFSYNNKELIINETVPNRFSPKSPDKAHLNLHINSLELGDSAVYFCASSAGANVLTFGAGSRLTVL.

A few counts support this clonotype. The J gene is TRBJ2-7, the V gene TRBV20-1; either TRBD1 or TRBD2 may fit D (5 bases each). The germline CDR1 and CDR2 sequences are DFQATT and SNEGSKA (reference sequence). Trimming shortened V by 5 bases and J by 3 bases, and 14 bases separated the two germline ends. This CDR3 contains 13 residues. CDR3 nucleotide sequence: TGCAGTGCTTCTCTCCGGGACGGCTACGAGCAGTACTTC. It codes for CSASLRDGYEQYF.

There are many counts of this clonotype. This chain uses TRBV20-1 with TRBJ2-5, with TRBD1 as a possible D gene (7 bases). Trimming cost V 0 bases and J 4 bases, with 21 bases left between them. CDR3 length: 17 amino acids. Germline assignment: CDR1 DFQATT and CDR2 SNEGSKA (reference sequence). The CDR3 sequence is CSARDLESRGAGETQYF. CDR3 coding DNA: TGCAGTGCTAGAGATCTTGAAAGCAGGGGGGCCGGAGAGACCCAGTACTTC.

Relative to its sample, this clonotype is medium-sized (0.01 to 0.1%). This sequence joins TRBV10-3 and TRBJ2-1; no firm D call. The CDR3 extends over 12 amino acids. V lost 3 bases, J lost 10 bases, and 10 bases lay in between. Germline assignment: CDR1 ENHRY and CDR2 SYGVKD. CDR3 amino acids: CAISDTSMEQFF. The CDR3 nucleotides read TGTGCCATCAGTGATACTTCTATGGAGCAGTTCTTC.

This clonotype was recorded at least ten times. This chain links TRBV5-1 with TRBJ1-3; TRBD1 might be the D (5 bases). Germline lookup yields CDR1 SGHRS and CDR2 YFSETQ. V was clipped by 1 base and J by 3 bases, with 8 bases between them. The CDR3 is 14 residues long. The CDR3 loop reads CASSLFGGGNTIYF. The CDR3 DNA follows: TGCGCCAGCAGCTTGTTCGGGGGTGGAAACACCATATATTTT. Full variable domain (missing parts from reference TRBV5-1 and TRBJ1-3): KAGVTQTPRYLIKTRGQQVTLSCSPISGHRSVSWYQQTPGQGLQFLFEYFSETQRNKGNFPGRFSGRQFSNSRSEMNVSTLELGDSALYLCASSLFGGGNTIYFGEGSWLTVV.

This clonotype showed up many times. V is TRBV5-6 and J is TRBJ1-1; 8 bases fit TRBD1. This CDR3 spans 15 amino acids. The germline V gene encodes CDR1 SGHDT and CDR2 YYEEEE. V was pared by 1 base and J by 4 bases, with 6 bases of the junction left unmatched. The CDR3 is CASSLLDRESTEAFF. In nucleotides, the CDR3 is TGTGCCAGCAGCTTGCTGGACAGGGAGTCCACTGAAGCTTTCTTT.

This clonotype was seen many times. The J gene is TRBJ2-7, the V gene TRBV7-3; weak D call: TRBD1 (6 bases). The CDR3 extends over 15 amino acids. V was shortened by 5 bases and J by 0 bases, with 14 bases between the two germline ends. From germline, CDR1 is SGHTA and CDR2 FQGTGA. The CDR3 coding sequence is TGTGCCAGCAGCGTGGACACAGGGTACTCCTACGAGCAGTACTTC. Amino acids: CASSVDTGYSYEQYF.

The V call is TRBV6-6, the J call TRBJ2-7; 9 bases map to TRBD2. CDR1 and CDR2 (germline): MNHNY, SVGAGI (reference sequence). J lost 3 bases, V lost 6 bases, and 3 bases had no gene match. This CDR3 comprises 13 residues. CDR3 loop: CASRLAGLYEQYF. CDR3 nucleotides: TGTGCCAGCAGGCTAGCGGGACTCTACGAGCAGTACTTC.

This rearrangement joins TRBV19 to TRBJ1-1; tentatively, D is TRBD1 (6 bases). This CDR3 is 17 amino acids long. V was pared by 3 bases and J by 2 bases, with 19 bases between. The germline V gene has CDR1 LNHDA and CDR2 SQIVND (reference sequence). CDR3 coding DNA: TGTGCCAGTAGTATGGGCAGGGGCCAGACCATTAACACTGAAGCTTTCTTT. It codes for CASSMGRGQTINTEAFF.

This clonotype was counted ten times or more. The chain has TRBV28 and TRBJ1-5; TRBD1 agrees at 7 bases. J gave up 4 bases and V 6 bases, and 9 bases lay outside the gene matches. This CDR3 has 15 residues. Germline CDR1 is MDHEN and CDR2 is SYDVKM. The CDR3 bases are TGTGCCAGCAGCTCGACAGGGTTTGATAATCAGCCCCAGCATTTT. As protein: CASSSTGFDNQPQHF. Based on the CDR3 plus reference TRBV28 and TRBJ1-5, the full variable domain is DVKVTQSSRYLVKRTGEKVFLECVQDMDHENMFWYRQDPGLGLRLIYFSYDVKMKEKGDIPEGYSVSREKKERFSLILESASTNQTSMYLCASSSTGFDNQPQHFGDGTRLSIL.

This clonotype was observed a handful of times. The V call is TRBV11-3, the J call TRBJ2-2; D is unclear. Trimming took off 4 bases at V and 4 bases at J, with 19 bases between the two ends. The CDR3 is made up of 17 amino acids. The germline gives CDR1 SGHNT, CDR2 YENEEA. The CDR3 sequence: CASSSYKNIFVTGELFF. The CDR3 DNA follows: TGTGCCAGCAGCTCATATAAAAACATCTTTGTCACCGGGGAGCTGTTTTTT.

As to this clonotype: The junction and the germline gene differ at one end; a read error may be behind it. The rearrangement links TRBV11-3 to TRBJ2-1, with a possible D match to TRBD2 (5 bases). The CDR3 length is 13 residues. Germline-derived CDR1 and CDR2 are SGHNT and YENEEA. CDR3 sequence (DNA): TGTGCCAGCAGCTTAAAAGGCCGGGATGAGCAATTCTTC. Protein sequence: CASSLKGRDEQFF.

Note on this clonotype: Since a much larger clone is just one base distant, this may be a read error. The chain employs TRBV7-2 and TRBJ1-1, with D unclear. Trimming removed 2 bases from V and 2 bases from J, with 9 bases in between. The V gene's germline CDR1 is SGHTA and CDR2 FQGNSA. The length of the CDR3 is 14 residues. CDR3 bases: TGTGCCAGCAGCTTACCTCGGGGTAACACTGAAGCTTTCTTT. It specifies CASSLPRGNTEAFF. Based on the CDR3 plus reference TRBV7-2 and TRBJ1-1, the full variable domain is GAGVSQSPSNKVTEKGKDVELRCDPISGHTALYWYRQSLGQGLEFLIYFQGNSAPDKSGLPSDRFSAERTGGSVSTLTIQRTQQEDSAVYLCASSLPRGNTEAFFGQGTRLTVV.

This clonotype appeared many times. The rearrangement joins TRBV11-2 to TRBJ2-3; no clear D gene. CDR3 length: 16 residues. In germline, CDR1 is SGHAT, CDR2 FQNNGV. The germline V and J ends were trimmed by 4 bases and 1 base, with 15 bases remaining between them. The CDR3 here is CASSSIRGLRTDTQYF. In DNA form, the CDR3 reads TGTGCCAGCAGCTCCATACGTGGCCTGCGCACAGATACGCAGTATTTT.

This clonotype was recorded many times. This chain connects TRBV5-1 to TRBJ2-6; tentatively, D is TRBD1 (5 bases). The CDR3 length is 18 residues. Germline assignment: CDR1 SGHRS and CDR2 YFSETQ. Trimming took 3 bases from V and 0 from J, leaving 16 bases between them. CDR3 sequence (DNA): TGCGCCAGCAGCTCCCAATCACAGGATTCCTCTGGGGCCAACGTCCTGACTTTC. Translating it yields CASSSQSQDSSGANVLTF. Based on the CDR3 plus reference TRBV5-1 and TRBJ2-6, the full variable domain is KAGVTQTPRYLIKTRGQQVTLSCSPISGHRSVSWYQQTPGQGLQFLFEYFSETQRNKGNFPGRFSGRQFSNSRSEMNVSTLELGDSALYLCASSSQSQDSSGANVLTFGAGSRLTVL.

This clonotype was counted at least ten times. This chain uses TRBV5-1 with TRBJ1-4; possibly TRBD1 for D (5 bases). The germline V and J ends were trimmed by 4 bases and 6 bases, with 13 bases remaining between them. The germline V gene has CDR1 SGHRS and CDR2 YFSETQ. This CDR3 has 14 amino acids. The CDR3 DNA follows: TGCGCCAGCAGCACCCAGGGTAACGATGAAAAACTGTTTTTT. Translated: CASSTQGNDEKLFF.

This clonotype showed up many times. This CDR3 reads CASTNRGFLGQGNTEAFF. The CDR3 nucleotides read TGTGCCAGCACCAATAGGGGGTTTTTAGGACAGGGGAACACTGAAGCTTTCTTT. The chain links TRBV12-3 or TRBV12-4 to TRBJ1-1, with 8 positions matching TRBD1. V trimming: 7 bases; J trimming: 1 base; junction bases outside the gene matches: 17. The CDR3 length is 18 residues.

This clonotype was seen many times. The chain recombines TRBV3-1 with TRBJ1-2; weak D call: TRBD1 (5 bases). Per germline, CDR1 LGHDT and CDR2 YNNKEL (reference sequence). V shed 4 bases and J shed 6 bases, with 12 bases lying between them. CDR3 length equals 13 residues. In DNA, the CDR3 is TGTGCCAGCAGCCCCTTCCAGGGAGATGGCTACACCTTC. It encodes CASSPFQGDGYTF.

This clonotype was detected only a few times. Possible read error: a much larger clone is one base away. Without the conserved terminal phenylalanine or tryptophan, this CDR3 likely stems from a read error. This chain uses TRBV5-1 with TRBJ2-7; perhaps TRBD2 as D (6 bases). In germline, CDR1 is SGHRS, CDR2 YFSETQ. There are 13 residues in the CDR3. V lost 4 bases and J 3 bases, leaving 11 bases between the germline ends. The CDR3 sequence is CASSRGDGYEQYI. Written as DNA, the CDR3 is TGCGCCAGCAGCCGCGGGGACGGCTACGAGCAGTACATC.

This clonotype showed up many times. The chain employs TRBV5-1 and TRBJ2-5; 9 bases are shared with TRBD1. Germline trimming cut 0 bases from V and 4 bases from J; bases unmatched to any gene: 1. The CDR3 is 14 residues long. Germline CDR1 SGHRS, CDR2 YFSETQ. CDR3 in amino acids: CASSLVTGGETQYF. The DNA for the CDR3 is TGCGCCAGCAGCTTGGTGACAGGGGGAGAGACCCAGTACTTC.